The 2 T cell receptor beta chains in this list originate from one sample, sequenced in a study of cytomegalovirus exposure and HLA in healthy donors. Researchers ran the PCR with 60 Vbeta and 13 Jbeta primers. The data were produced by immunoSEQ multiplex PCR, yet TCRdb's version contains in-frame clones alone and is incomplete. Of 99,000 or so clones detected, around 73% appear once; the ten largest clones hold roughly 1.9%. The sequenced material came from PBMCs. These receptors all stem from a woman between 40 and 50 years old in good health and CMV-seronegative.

CDR3 DNA: TGTGCCAGCTCACCGCGGCTCGGCGGGCCAAGCACTGAAGCTTTCTTT. It encodes CASSPRLGGPSTEAFF. The rearrangement links TRBV18 to TRBJ1-1; D unclear. CDR1 and CDR2 (germline): KGHSH, LQKENI. Trimming took 3 bases from V and 4 from J, leaving 18 bases between them. This CDR3 has 16 residues.

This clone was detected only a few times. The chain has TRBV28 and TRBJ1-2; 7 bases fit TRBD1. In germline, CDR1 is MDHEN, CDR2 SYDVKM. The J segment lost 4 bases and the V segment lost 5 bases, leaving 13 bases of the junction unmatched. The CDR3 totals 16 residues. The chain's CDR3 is CASSPPSTGLGYGYTF. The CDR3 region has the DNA TGTGCCAGCAGTCCCCCCTCGACAGGGTTGGGCTATGGCTACACCTTC.